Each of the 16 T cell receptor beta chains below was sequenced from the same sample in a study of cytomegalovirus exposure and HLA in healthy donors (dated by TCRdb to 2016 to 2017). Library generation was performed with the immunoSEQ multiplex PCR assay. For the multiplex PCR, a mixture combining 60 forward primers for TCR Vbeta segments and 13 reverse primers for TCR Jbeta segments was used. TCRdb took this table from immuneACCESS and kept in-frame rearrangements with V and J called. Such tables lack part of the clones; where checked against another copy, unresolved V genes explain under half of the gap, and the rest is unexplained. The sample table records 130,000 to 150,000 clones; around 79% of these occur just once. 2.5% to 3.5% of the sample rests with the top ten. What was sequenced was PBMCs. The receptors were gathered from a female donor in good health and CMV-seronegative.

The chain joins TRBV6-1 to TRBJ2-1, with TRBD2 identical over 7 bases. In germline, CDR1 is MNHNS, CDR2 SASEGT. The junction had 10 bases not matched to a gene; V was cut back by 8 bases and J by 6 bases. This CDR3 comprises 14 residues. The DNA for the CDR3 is TGTGCCAGCCTCATAGCGGGTGGAATCAATGAGCAGTTCTTC. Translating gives CASLIAGGINEQFF.

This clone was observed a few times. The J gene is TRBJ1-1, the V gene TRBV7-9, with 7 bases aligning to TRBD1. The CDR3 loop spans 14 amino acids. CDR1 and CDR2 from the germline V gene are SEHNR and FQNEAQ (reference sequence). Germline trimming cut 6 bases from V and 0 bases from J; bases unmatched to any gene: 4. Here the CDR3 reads CASRTGVMNTEAFF. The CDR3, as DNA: TGTGCCAGCAGAACAGGGGTAATGAACACTGAAGCTTTCTTT.

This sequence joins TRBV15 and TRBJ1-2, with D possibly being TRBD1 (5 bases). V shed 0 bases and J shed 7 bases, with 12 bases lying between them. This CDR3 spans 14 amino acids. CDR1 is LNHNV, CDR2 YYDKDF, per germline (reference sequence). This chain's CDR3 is CATSRDRGLSGYTF. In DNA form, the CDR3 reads TGTGCCACCAGCAGAGATAGGGGATTGAGTGGCTACACCTTC.

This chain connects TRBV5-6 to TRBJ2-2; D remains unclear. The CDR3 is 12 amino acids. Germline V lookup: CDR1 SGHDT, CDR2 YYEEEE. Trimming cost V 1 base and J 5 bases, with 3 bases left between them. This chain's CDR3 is CASSLPTGELFF. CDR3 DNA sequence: TGTGCCAGCAGCTTGCCTACCGGGGAGCTGTTTTTT.

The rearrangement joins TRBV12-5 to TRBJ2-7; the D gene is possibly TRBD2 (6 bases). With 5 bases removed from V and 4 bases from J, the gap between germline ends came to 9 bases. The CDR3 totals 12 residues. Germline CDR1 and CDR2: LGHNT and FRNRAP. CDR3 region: CASGPGGYEQYF. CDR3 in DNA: TGTGCTAGTGGTCCCGGAGGGTACGAGCAGTACTTC.

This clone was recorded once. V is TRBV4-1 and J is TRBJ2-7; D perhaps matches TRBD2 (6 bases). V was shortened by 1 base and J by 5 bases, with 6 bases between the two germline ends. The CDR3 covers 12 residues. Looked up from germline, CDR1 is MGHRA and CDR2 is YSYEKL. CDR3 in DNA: TGCGCCAGCAGCCAAGCGGGAGACGAGCAGTACTTC. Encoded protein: CASSQAGDEQYF.

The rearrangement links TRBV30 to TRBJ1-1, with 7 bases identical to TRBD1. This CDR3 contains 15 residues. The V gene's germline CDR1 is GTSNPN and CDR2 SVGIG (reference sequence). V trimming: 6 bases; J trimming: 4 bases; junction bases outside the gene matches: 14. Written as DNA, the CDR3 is TGTGCCTGCAAAGACCCCAGAAGACAGGGCACTGAAGCTTTCTTT. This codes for CACKDPRRQGTEAFF. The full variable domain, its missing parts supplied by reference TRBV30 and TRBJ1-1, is SQTIHQWPATLVQPVGSPLSLECTVEGTSNPNLYWYRQAAGRGLQLLFYSVGIGQISSEVPQNLSASRPQDRQFILSSKKLLLSDSGFYLCACKDPRRQGTEAFFGQGTRLTVV.

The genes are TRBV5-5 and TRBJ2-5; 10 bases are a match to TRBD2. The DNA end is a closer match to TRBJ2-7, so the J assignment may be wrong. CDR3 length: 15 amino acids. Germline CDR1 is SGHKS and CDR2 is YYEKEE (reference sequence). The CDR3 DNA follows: TGTGCCAGCAGCATGTCTAGCGGGAGTTCCTACGAGCAGTACTTC. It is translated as CASSMSSGSSYEQYF.

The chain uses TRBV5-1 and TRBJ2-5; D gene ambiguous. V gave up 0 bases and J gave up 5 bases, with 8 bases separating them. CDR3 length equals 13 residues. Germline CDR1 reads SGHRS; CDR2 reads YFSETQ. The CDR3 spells CASSLVVTETQYF. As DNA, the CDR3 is TGCGCCAGCAGCTTGGTAGTTACGGAGACCCAGTACTTC.

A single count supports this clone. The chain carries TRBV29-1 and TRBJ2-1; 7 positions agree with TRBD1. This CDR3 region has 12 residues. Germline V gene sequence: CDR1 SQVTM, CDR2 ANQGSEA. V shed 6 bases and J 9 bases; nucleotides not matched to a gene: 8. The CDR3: CSVSDRVGEQFF. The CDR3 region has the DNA TGCAGCGTATCCGACAGGGTGGGTGAGCAGTTCTTC.

In DNA, the CDR3 is TGTGCCAGCTCACCCGACCTAGCGGGGGGCACAGATACGCAGTATTTT. Translated, it gives CASSPDLAGGTDTQYF. The chain couples TRBV18 to TRBJ2-3; 10 bases match TRBD2. CDR3 length: 16 residues. Losses at the gene ends were 3 bases for V and 1 base for J; bases not matched to a gene: 4. CDR1 and CDR2 from the germline V gene are KGHSH and LQKENI.

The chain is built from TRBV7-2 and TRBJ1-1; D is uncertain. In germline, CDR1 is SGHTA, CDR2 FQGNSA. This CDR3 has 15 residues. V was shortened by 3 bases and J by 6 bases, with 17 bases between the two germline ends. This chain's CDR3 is CASSFSDPGGAEAFF. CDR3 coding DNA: TGTGCCAGCAGCTTTTCTGACCCGGGAGGCGCTGAAGCTTTCTTT.

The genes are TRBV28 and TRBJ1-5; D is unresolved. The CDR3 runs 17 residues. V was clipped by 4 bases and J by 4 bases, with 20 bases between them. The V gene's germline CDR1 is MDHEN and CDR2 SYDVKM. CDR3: CASSSLDPTRRNQPQHF. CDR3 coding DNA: TGTGCCAGCAGTTCCCTCGACCCTACCCGGAGGAATCAGCCCCAGCATTTT. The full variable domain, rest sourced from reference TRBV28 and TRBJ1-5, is DVKVTQSSRYLVKRTGEKVFLECVQDMDHENMFWYRQDPGLGLRLIYFSYDVKMKEKGDIPEGYSVSREKKERFSLILESASTNQTSMYLCASSSLDPTRRNQPQHFGDGTRLSIL.

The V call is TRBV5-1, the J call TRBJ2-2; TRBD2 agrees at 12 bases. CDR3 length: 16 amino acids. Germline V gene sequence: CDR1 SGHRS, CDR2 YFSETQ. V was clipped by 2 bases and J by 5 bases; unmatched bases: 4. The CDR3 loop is CASSLRLAGETGELFF. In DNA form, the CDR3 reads TGCGCCAGCAGCTTAAGACTAGCGGGAGAGACCGGGGAGCTGTTTTTT.

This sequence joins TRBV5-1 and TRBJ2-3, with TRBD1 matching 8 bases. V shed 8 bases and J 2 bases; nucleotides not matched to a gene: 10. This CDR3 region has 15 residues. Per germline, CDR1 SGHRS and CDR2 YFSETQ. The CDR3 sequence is CASVYDRGFTDTQYF. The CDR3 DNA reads TGCGCCAGTGTGTATGACAGGGGCTTCACAGATACGCAGTATTTT.

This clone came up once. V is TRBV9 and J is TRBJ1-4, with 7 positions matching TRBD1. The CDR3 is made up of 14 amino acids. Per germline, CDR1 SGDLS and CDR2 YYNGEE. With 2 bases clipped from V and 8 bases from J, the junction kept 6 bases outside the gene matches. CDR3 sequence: CASSVQGDGEKLFF. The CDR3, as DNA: TGTGCCAGCAGCGTTCAGGGGGACGGAGAAAAACTGTTTTTT.